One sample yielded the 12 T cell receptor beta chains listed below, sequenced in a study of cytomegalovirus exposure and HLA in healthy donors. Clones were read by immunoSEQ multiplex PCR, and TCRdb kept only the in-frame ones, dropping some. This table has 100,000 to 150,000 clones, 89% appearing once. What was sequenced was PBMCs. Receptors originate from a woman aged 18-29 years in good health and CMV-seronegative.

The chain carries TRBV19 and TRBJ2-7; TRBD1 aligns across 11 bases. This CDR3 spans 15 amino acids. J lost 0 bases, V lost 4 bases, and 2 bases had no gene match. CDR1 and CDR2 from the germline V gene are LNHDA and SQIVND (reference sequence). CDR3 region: CASSTGTGGSYEQYF. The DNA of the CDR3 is TGTGCCAGTAGTACCGGGACAGGGGGCTCCTACGAGCAGTACTTC.

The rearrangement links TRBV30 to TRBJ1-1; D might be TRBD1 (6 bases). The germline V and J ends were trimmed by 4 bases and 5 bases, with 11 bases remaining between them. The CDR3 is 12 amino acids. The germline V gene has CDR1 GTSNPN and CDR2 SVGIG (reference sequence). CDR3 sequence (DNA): TGTGCCTGGAACAGGGTCGTAACTGAAGCTTTCTTT. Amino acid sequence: CAWNRVVTEAFF.

As DNA, the CDR3 is TGTGCCAGCAGCTTAGATCCACCCTTAGCGGGAGGGGCCGATACGCAGTATTTT. Residues: CASSLDPPLAGGADTQYF. J is TRBJ2-3 and V is TRBV7-2, with TRBD2 identical over 11 bases. Germline V gene lookup returns CDR1 SGHTA and CDR2 FQGNSA. Trimming removed 1 base from V and 6 bases from J; junction bases left unmatched: 12. The length of the CDR3 is 18 residues.

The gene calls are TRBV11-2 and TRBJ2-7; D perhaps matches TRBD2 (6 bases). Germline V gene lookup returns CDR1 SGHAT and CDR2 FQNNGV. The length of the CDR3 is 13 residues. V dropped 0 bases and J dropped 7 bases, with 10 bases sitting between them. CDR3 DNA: TGTGCCAGCAGCTTAGATCGGGCGGGGGAGCAGTACTTC. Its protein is CASSLDRAGEQYF. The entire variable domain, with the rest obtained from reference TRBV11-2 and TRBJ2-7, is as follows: EAGVAQSPRYKIIEKRQSVAFWCNPISGHATLYWYQQILGQGPKLLIQFQNNGVVDDSQLPKDRFSAERLKGVDSTLKIQPAKLEDSAVYLCASSLDRAGEQYFGPGTRLTVT.

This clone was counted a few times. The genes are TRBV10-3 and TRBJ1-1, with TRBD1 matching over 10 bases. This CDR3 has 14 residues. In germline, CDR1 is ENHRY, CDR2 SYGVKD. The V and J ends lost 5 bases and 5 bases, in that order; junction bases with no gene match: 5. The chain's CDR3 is CAISNPGQGTEAFF. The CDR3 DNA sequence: TGTGCCATCAGTAACCCGGGACAGGGGACTGAAGCTTTCTTT.

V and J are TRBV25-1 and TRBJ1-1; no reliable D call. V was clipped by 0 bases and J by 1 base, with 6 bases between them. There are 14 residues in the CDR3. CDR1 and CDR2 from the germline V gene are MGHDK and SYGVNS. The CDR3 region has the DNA TGTGCCAGCAGTGAATATACAGCGAACACTGAAGCTTTCTTT. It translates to CASSEYTANTEAFF.

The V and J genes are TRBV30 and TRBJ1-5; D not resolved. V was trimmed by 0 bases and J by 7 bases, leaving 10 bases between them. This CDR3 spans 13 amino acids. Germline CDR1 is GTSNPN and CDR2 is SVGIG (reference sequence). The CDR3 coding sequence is TGTGCCTGGAGTGTACAAGAACAACAGCCCCAGCATTTT. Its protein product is CAWSVQEQQPQHF.

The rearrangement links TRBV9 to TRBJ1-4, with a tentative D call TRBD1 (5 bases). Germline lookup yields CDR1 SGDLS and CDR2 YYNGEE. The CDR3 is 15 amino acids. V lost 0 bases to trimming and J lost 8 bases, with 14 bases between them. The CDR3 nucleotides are TGTGCCAGCAGCGTAGGGGCCAGGGCGGGGGAAAAACTGTTTTTT. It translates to CASSVGARAGEKLFF.

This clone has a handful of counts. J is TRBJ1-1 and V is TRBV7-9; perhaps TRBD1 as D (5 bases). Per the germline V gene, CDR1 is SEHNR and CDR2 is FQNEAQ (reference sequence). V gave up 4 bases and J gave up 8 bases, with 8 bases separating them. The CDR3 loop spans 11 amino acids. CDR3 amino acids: CASSSQGEAFF. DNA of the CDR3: TGTGCCAGCAGCTCCCAGGGAGAAGCTTTCTTT.

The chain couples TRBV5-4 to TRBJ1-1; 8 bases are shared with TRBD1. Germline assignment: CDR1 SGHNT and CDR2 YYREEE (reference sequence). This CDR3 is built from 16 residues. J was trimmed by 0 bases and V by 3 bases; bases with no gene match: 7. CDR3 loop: CASSSGTGDMNTEAFF. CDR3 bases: TGTGCCAGCAGCTCTGGGACAGGTGACATGAACACTGAAGCTTTCTTT.

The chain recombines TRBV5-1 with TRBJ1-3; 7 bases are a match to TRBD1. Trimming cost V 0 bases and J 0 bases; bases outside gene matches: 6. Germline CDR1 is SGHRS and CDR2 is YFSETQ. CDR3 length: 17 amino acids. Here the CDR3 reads CASSLGDSPFSGNTIYF. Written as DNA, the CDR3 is TGCGCCAGCAGCTTGGGGGACAGTCCATTCTCTGGAAACACCATATATTTT.

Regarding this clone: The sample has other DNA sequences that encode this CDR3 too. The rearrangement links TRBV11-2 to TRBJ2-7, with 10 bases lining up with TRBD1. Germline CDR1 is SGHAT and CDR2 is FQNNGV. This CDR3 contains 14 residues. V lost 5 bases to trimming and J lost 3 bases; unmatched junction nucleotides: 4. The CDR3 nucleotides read TGTGCCAGCAGCCCCCGGACAGGGGGCTACGAGCAGTACTTC. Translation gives CASSPRTGGYEQYF.